The 30 T cell receptor beta chains given below trace back to one sample, sequenced in a study of esophageal squamous cell carcinoma under preoperative chemotherapy. Time point noted: before preoperative PTX-NDP chemotherapy. From the PCR reads, TCRdb called clonotypes with MiXCR, one entry per CDR3 protein. The data contain fewer than 15,000 distinct CDR3 sequences, roughly half of them seen just once; the ten biggest clones take up roughly a sixth. Collection took place from a patient given preoperative chemotherapy. The origin of the receptors is a human donor with esophageal squamous cell carcinoma. The donor label of this sample is uncertain.

This rearrangement joins TRBV6-1 to TRBJ2-1; possibly TRBD1 for D (7 bases). The closer fit of TRBJ2-7 to the DNA end suggests the J call may be wrong. The CDR3 is 15 amino acids. CDR1 MNHNS and CDR2 SASEGT come from the germline V gene. In nucleotides, the CDR3 is TGTGCCAGCAGCCTTCTGACAGGGACTTCCTACGAGCAGTACTTC. It specifies CASSLLTGTSYEQYF.

CDR3 bases: TGTGCCAGCAGTTTTACCGGGAGCCCCACAGATACGCAGTATTTT. It translates to CASSFTGSPTDTQYF. This chain links TRBV6-5 with TRBJ2-3; D possibly corresponds to TRBD2 (6 bases). Trimming took off 4 bases at V and 2 bases at J, with 13 bases between the two ends. Germline assignment: CDR1 MNHEY and CDR2 SVGAGI. The CDR3 is made up of 15 amino acids.

This chain uses TRBV5-3 with TRBJ2-2; no reliable D call. TRBV5-3 is known as an ORF, though its function is uncertain. This CDR3 comprises 10 residues. Trimming took 3 bases from V and 8 from J, leaving 2 bases between them. The CDR3 DNA is TGTGCCAGAAGCTGGGGGGAGCTGTTTTTT. Translation gives CARSWGELFF.

Sample share makes this clonotype large (0.1 to 1%). This chain uses TRBV6-6 with TRBJ2-1, with 11 bases lining up with TRBD1. The J call may be wrong; the DNA end is better matched by TRBJ2-7. Per germline, CDR1 MNHNY and CDR2 SVGAGI (reference sequence). The CDR3 is made up of 15 amino acids. CDR3 region: CASRSGTGGIYEQYF. The CDR3 DNA reads as TGTGCCAGCAGATCGGGGACAGGGGGGATCTACGAGCAGTACTTC.

As to this clonotype: The conserved phenylalanine or tryptophan is not found at the CDR3 terminus, so this likely reflects a read error. The limits of the CDR3 on the DNA are not certain, so only TCRdb's listed CDR3 is given. The V call is TRBV16, the J call TRBJ2-5. CDR1 and CDR2 from the germline V gene are KGHSY and FQNENV. 8 amino acids form the CDR3, both terminal residues included. The CDR3 protein is CRDAVSPC.

The V gene is TRBV7-2, the J gene TRBJ1-2, with TRBD1 identical over 9 bases. This CDR3 has 15 amino acids. CDR1 and CDR2 (germline): SGHTA, FQGNSA. The junction had 9 bases not matched to a gene; V was cut back by 6 bases and J by 4 bases. This CDR3 reads CASSQTGGASYGYTF. The CDR3, as DNA: TGTGCCAGCAGTCAAACAGGGGGCGCGAGCTATGGCTACACCTTC.

The V call is TRBV12-3 or TRBV12-4, the J call TRBJ2-1, with a weak D call TRBD2 (7 bases). The J call is in doubt because the DNA end fits TRBJ2-7 better. This CDR3 region has 13 residues. The DNA for the CDR3 is TGTGCCAGCATGGCTTCGGGGGGCTATGAGCAGTACTTC. It codes for CASMASGGYEQYF.

This clonotype appeared a few times. In DNA, the CDR3 is TGTGCCAGCAGTGCCGGGACTATTTACGAGCAGTACTTC. It encodes CASSAGTIYEQYF. The rearrangement links TRBV6-1 to TRBJ2-3, with 7 bases lining up with TRBD2. The J call may be mistaken, given a closer DNA end match to TRBJ2-7. The CDR3 is made up of 13 amino acids. Germline loops: CDR1 MNHNS, CDR2 SASEGT.

Regarding this clonotype: Germline and junction disagree at one end, which may indicate a read error. The chain joins TRBV6-1 to TRBJ2-3; perhaps D is TRBD1 or TRBD2 (5 bases each). The germline V gene has CDR1 MNHNS and CDR2 SASEGT. The CDR3 is 16 amino acids. The CDR3 sequence: CASGGFGGSYTETQYF. CDR3 coding DNA: TGTGCCAGCGGGGGATTTGGGGGAAGCTACACAGAGACGCAGTATTTT.

The V gene is TRBV6-1, the J gene TRBJ2-3, with D tentatively TRBD1 or TRBD2 (5 bases each). The V end was cut by 2 bases, the J end by 2 bases, with 14 bases between. The germline V gene encodes CDR1 MNHNS and CDR2 SASEGT. The CDR3 is 16 residues long. CDR3 amino acids: CASSEFGGSDTDTQYF. The CDR3 DNA is TGTGCCAGCAGTGAATTTGGGGGAAGTGACACAGATACGCAGTATTTT.

The J gene is TRBJ2-2, the V gene TRBV6-4; 9 bases agree with TRBD2. The CDR3 loop spans 14 amino acids. The V gene end was trimmed by 8 bases and the J gene end by 4 bases; junction bases not matched to a gene: 5. Looked up from germline, CDR1 is MRHNA and CDR2 is SNTAGT. The CDR3 reads CASGSGSFTGELFF. CDR3 coding DNA: TGTGCCAGCGGTAGCGGGAGCTTCACCGGGGAGCTGTTTTTT.

The chain has TRBV6-1 and TRBJ2-1, with TRBD2 identical over 12 bases. The J segment lost 5 bases and the V segment lost 2 bases, leaving 7 bases of the junction unmatched. The CDR3 consists of 17 residues. CDR1 is MNHNS, CDR2 SASEGT, per germline. The CDR3 loop reads CASSETPLAGGNNEQFF. The CDR3 coding sequence is TGTGCCAGCAGTGAAACCCCACTAGCGGGGGGAAACAATGAGCAGTTCTTC.

This chain connects TRBV4-2 to TRBJ2-4, with TRBD2 identical over 9 bases. The V segment lost 3 bases and the J segment 7 bases; nucleotides outside the gene matches: 13. This CDR3 comprises 17 residues. Germline V lookup: CDR1 LGHNA, CDR2 YNFKEQ. The CDR3 region is CASSHDGTSYGVNIQYF. In DNA form, the CDR3 reads TGTGCCAGCAGCCATGACGGGACTAGCTACGGAGTCAACATTCAGTACTTC.

This clonotype has only one observation. The chain joins TRBV6-1 to TRBJ2-2; tentative D call: TRBD2 (6 bases). The CDR3 runs to 16 residues. Between the trimmed V and J ends, which lost 1 base and 1 base, there was a span of 10 bases. The germline CDR1 and CDR2 sequences are MNHNS and SASEGT. The CDR3 reads CASSEVGGMNTGELFF. The CDR3 DNA reads TGTGCCAGCAGTGAAGTCGGCGGGATGAACACCGGGGAGCTGTTTTTT.

This sequence joins TRBV6-4 and TRBJ2-1; D is unclear. The DNA end favors TRBJ2-7, so the J call may be wrong. This CDR3 has 14 residues. Germline V lookup: CDR1 MRHNA, CDR2 SNTAGT. CDR3 DNA: TGTGCCAGCAGTGCGGCTGAGAACATAGATGAGCAGTACTTC. This codes for CASSAAENIDEQYF.

V usage is TRBV6-4 and J usage is TRBJ2-2; D is uncertain. The CDR3 totals 13 residues. V was clipped by 9 bases and J by 0 bases, with 8 bases between them. In germline, CDR1 is MRHNA, CDR2 SNTAGT. DNA of the CDR3: TGTGCCAGTAGCCCAGCGAACACCGGGGAGCTGTTTTTT. Its protein product is CASSPANTGELFF.

Concerning this clonotype itself: One end of the junction does not line up with germline, which may come from a read error. The chain uses TRBV6-1 and TRBJ2-4; TRBD1 or TRBD2 may be the D gene (5 bases each). The germline CDR1 and CDR2 sequences are MNHNS and SASEGT. This CDR3 region has 16 residues. The CDR3 coding sequence is TGTGCCAGCCGCGTATCGGGGCGGAGCGACAAAAACATGCAGTACTTC. Encoded protein: CASRVSGRSDKNMQYF.

Judged by abundance, this clonotype is large. V usage is TRBV6-1 and J usage is TRBJ2-5, with 8 bases matching TRBD1. The J segment lost 2 bases and the V segment lost 11 bases, leaving 7 bases of the junction unmatched. Germline values: CDR1 MNHNS, CDR2 SASEGT. The CDR3 sequence is 13 residues long. CDR3 nucleotides: TGTGCCGGAGACAGGGGATCTCAAGAGACCCAGTACTTC. Residues: CAGDRGSQETQYF.

The J gene is TRBJ1-1, the V gene TRBV6-5; no clear D. Trimming left V 3 bases short and J 5 bases short, with 16 bases between. The CDR3 contains 15 residues. CDR1 is MNHEY and CDR2 is SVGAGI in the germline V gene. CDR3 DNA: TGTGCCAGCAGTTATTCCGCGTTGGGTGGAACTGAAGCTTTCTTT. It translates to CASSYSALGGTEAFF.

With regard to this clonotype: At one of its ends the junction is not consistent with the germline gene, which may arise from a read error. The chain joins TRBV6-1 to TRBJ2-3; TRBD2 matches at 8 bases. The germline V gene has CDR1 MNHNS and CDR2 SASEGT. This CDR3 is 15 amino acids long. The CDR3 loop is CGRGFGGGGPETQYF. The CDR3 nucleotides are TGTGGCAGGGGTTTCGGGGGGGGGGGCCCAGAGACGCAGTATTTC.

The chain has TRBV6-1 and TRBJ2-4; TRBD1 is a possible D gene (6 bases). Germline CDR1 and CDR2: MNHNS and SASEGT. With 6 bases removed from V and 3 bases from J, the gap between germline ends came to 15 bases. The CDR3 loop spans 15 amino acids. DNA of the CDR3: TGTGCCAGCAGGCCCCAGGGGCAGGGCAAAAACATTCAGTACTTC. Translation gives CASRPQGQGKNIQYF.

This clonotype was observed a handful of times. This could be a read error, since a much larger clone is one nucleotide away. The chain recombines TRBV10-1 with TRBJ2-1; TRBD2 aligns across 11 bases. The ends lost 5 bases at V and 10 bases at J; junction bases unmatched: 10. The CDR3 extends over 15 amino acids. Germline V lookup: CDR1 WNHNN, CDR2 SYGVQD (reference sequence). The CDR3 coding sequence is TGCGCCAGCAGTTTAGGGACTAGCGGAGGATACGAGCAGTTCTTC. Its protein product is CASSLGTSGGYEQFF.

Regarding this clonotype: One junction end disagrees with the germline gene, perhaps due to a read error. The rearrangement uses TRBV10-2 and TRBJ2-5; D gene uncertain. CDR1 and CDR2 (germline): WSHSY, SAAADI. CDR3 length: 14 residues. This CDR3 reads CASSGAQDAETQYF. The CDR3 nucleotides are TGCGCCAGCAGTGGGGCTCAAGACGCGGAGACGCAGTACTTC.

The count of this clonotype is one. At one end the junction does not follow the germline gene, possibly because of a read error. The V call is TRBV6-1, the J call TRBJ2-3, with D tentatively TRBD1 (6 bases). The germline CDR1 and CDR2 sequences are MNHNS and SASEGT. This CDR3 has 16 amino acids. The CDR3 bases are TGTGCCAGCATGGACCTTAAGGGGGTTCGCGCCAATACGCAGTTCTTT. Amino acids: CASMDLKGVRANTQFF.

This clonotype was seen at least ten times. The rearrangement uses TRBV7-6 and TRBJ2-1, with D possibly matching TRBD2 (5 bases). Trimming removed 4 bases at V and 7 bases at J, with 14 bases between. The CDR3 extends over 14 amino acids. Germline assignment: CDR1 SGHVS and CDR2 FNYEAQ. The CDR3 region has the DNA TGTGCCAGCAGCTCCTTACCACTAGATAATGAGCAGTTCTTC. It yields the protein CASSSLPLDNEQFF.

Points on this clonotype: At one end, the junction sequence differs from germline, possibly due to a read error. The CDR3 sequence is CARGPGGRDAETQYF. CDR3 nucleotides: TGTGCCAGGGGGCCCGGGGGCCGGGACGCAGAGACGCAGTATTTC. This rearrangement joins TRBV6-1 to TRBJ2-5; the D call may be TRBD1 or TRBD2 (6 bases each). CDR3 length: 15 amino acids. Per the germline V gene, CDR1 is MNHNS and CDR2 is SASEGT.

The genes are TRBV10-3 and TRBJ2-1, with D tentatively TRBD2 (5 bases). Germline V lookup: CDR1 ENHRY, CDR2 SYGVKD. This CDR3 region has 11 residues. The CDR3 reads CEAGRRNEQFF. The CDR3 coding sequence is TGTGAGGCTGGGCGGAGGAATGAGCAGTTCTTC.

The genes are TRBV5-1 and TRBJ2-2, with D possibly matching TRBD1 (5 bases). The ends were cut back, 0 bases at V and 3 bases at J, with 9 bases in the middle. The CDR3 sequence is 15 residues long. Germline V gene data show CDR1 as SGHRS and CDR2 as YFSETQ. CDR3 sequence (DNA): TGCGCCAGCAGCTTGGTTGGCAGGGACACCGGGGAGCTGTTTTTT. Its protein is CASSLVGRDTGELFF.

The genes are TRBV6-5 and TRBJ1-2, with D tentatively TRBD1 (5 bases). CDR1 is MNHEY, CDR2 SVGAGI, per germline. V lost 4 bases and J 4 bases, leaving 10 bases between the germline ends. The CDR3 totals 13 residues. CDR3 nucleotides: TGTGCCAGCAGTTCCCGACAGAGCTATGGCTACACCTTC. Residues: CASSSRQSYGYTF.

This rearrangement joins TRBV10-3 to TRBJ2-1; no clear D. The closer fit of TRBJ2-5 to the DNA end suggests the J call may be wrong. The germline CDR1 and CDR2 sequences are ENHRY and SYGVKD. This CDR3 is built from 13 residues. The CDR3 DNA reads as TGTGCCAGCATGAGTCAGCACCAAGAGACCCAGTACTTC. Protein product: CASMSQHQETQYF.